Below, 6 T cell receptor beta chains from the same sample are listed, as sequenced in a study of regulatory dendritic cells for organ transplantation (TCRdb year 2017). Sorted T cell subsets were CFSE-labeled and co-cultured for roughly five days with allogeneic regulatory or mature dendritic cells at a 1:10 DC:T ratio. To prepare the library, the immunoSEQ multiplex PCR assay was applied. The source is immuneACCESS, and TCRdb retained only in-frame sequences with V and J called. Part of the clones is not carried over; for the studies checked, unresolved V genes explain less than half of this, and the remainder is unexplained. The sample table holds more than 20,000 clones, of which 65% to 90% were seen once. The ten largest clonotypes hold about 0.24% of the sample. For these receptors, no antigen is known. The sequenced sample consisted of naive CD4+ T cells from blood cultured with dendritic cells. The sample's cell subset or site, from its label and the paper: CD45RA+ naive T cells. These receptor sequences come from a human donor in good health.

This chain uses TRBV6-1 with TRBJ1-5, with 7 positions matching TRBD1. The V and J ends lost 5 bases and 4 bases, in that order; junction bases with no gene match: 8. Germline CDR1 and CDR2: MNHNS and SASEGT. The CDR3 is 15 amino acids. CDR3 bases: TGTGCCAGCAGTTGGGGGGGACAGAAAAATCAGCCCCAGCATTTT. Residues: CASSWGGQKNQPQHF.

The chain joins TRBV19 to TRBJ1-5; 7 nucleotides agree with TRBD1. Germline V gene lookup returns CDR1 LNHDA and CDR2 SQIVND (reference sequence). The length of the CDR3 is 15 residues. V lost 5 bases to trimming and J lost 0 bases; unmatched junction nucleotides: 4. The CDR3 here is CASSVRQGSNQPQHF. CDR3 nucleotide sequence: TGTGCCAGTAGTGTGCGACAGGGTAGCAATCAGCCCCAGCATTTT.

The rearrangement joins TRBV5-4 to TRBJ2-5; 8 bases map to TRBD2. This CDR3 is 16 amino acids long. Germline V CDR1 and CDR2: SGHNT, YYREEE (reference sequence). The ends lost 2 bases at V and 5 bases at J; junction bases unmatched: 11. CDR3 DNA sequence: TGTGCCAGCAGCTTCGGGGGGGGGCCTTACGAGGAGACCCAGTACTTC. Its protein product is CASSFGGGPYEETQYF. Together with reference TRBV5-4 and TRBJ2-5, the CDR3 gives the full variable domain: ETGVTQSPTHLIKTRGQQVTLRCSSQSGHNTVSWYQQALGQGPQFIFQYYREEENGRGNFPPRFSGLQFPNYSSELNVNALELDDSALYLCASSFGGGPYEETQYFGPGTRLLVL.

V and J are TRBV19 and TRBJ2-7; 8 nucleotides agree with TRBD1. Trimming at V came to 5 bases and at J to 9 bases, leaving 9 bases not matched to a gene. CDR1 LNHDA and CDR2 SQIVND come from the germline V gene (reference sequence). CDR3 length equals 13 residues. The CDR3, as DNA: TGTGCCAGTAGTCCAGGACAGGGAATGACGCAGTACTTC. The encoded protein is CASSPGQGMTQYF.

The chain is built from TRBV18 and TRBJ2-7; D is possibly TRBD1 or TRBD2 (5 bases each). V was shortened by 4 bases and J by 5 bases, with 12 bases between the two germline ends. The CDR3 extends over 13 amino acids. Germline CDR1 reads KGHSH; CDR2 reads LQKENI. CDR3 residues: CASSRGTSDEQYF. CDR3 DNA sequence: TGTGCCAGCTCACGGGGGACGAGTGACGAGCAGTACTTC. Supplemented by reference TRBV18 and TRBJ2-7, the full variable domain reads NAGVMQNPRHLVRRRGQEARLRCSPMKGHSHVYWYRQLPEEGLKFMVYLQKENIIDESGMPKERFSAEFPKEGPSILRIQQVVRGDSAAYFCASSRGTSDEQYFGPGTRLTVT.

This chain joins TRBV28 and TRBJ2-7, with D unclear. CDR1 is MDHEN, CDR2 SYDVKM, per germline. V was clipped by 3 bases and J by 6 bases, with 9 bases between them. The CDR3 covers 12 residues. In DNA, the CDR3 is TGTGCCAGCAGTTTTTTCGGACCCGAGCAGTACTTC. Its protein product is CASSFFGPEQYF. The full variable domain, in which reference TRBV28 and TRBJ2-7 provide the parts outside the CDR3, is DVKVTQSSRYLVKRTGEKVFLECVQDMDHENMFWYRQDPGLGLRLIYFSYDVKMKEKGDIPEGYSVSREKKERFSLILESASTNQTSMYLCASSFFGPEQYFGPGTRLTVT.